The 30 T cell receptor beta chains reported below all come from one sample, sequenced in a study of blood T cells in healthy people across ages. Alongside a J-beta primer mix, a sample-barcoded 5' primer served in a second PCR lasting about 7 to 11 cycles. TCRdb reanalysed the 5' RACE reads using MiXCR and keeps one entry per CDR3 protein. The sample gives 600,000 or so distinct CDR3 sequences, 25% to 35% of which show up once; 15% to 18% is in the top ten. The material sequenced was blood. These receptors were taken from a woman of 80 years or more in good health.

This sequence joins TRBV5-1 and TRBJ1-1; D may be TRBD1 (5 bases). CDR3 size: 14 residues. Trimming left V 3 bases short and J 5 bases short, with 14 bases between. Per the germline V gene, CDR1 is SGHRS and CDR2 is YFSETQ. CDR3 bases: TGCGCCAGCAGCTCCACCCCGGGGCATACTGAAGCTTTCTTT. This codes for CASSSTPGHTEAFF.

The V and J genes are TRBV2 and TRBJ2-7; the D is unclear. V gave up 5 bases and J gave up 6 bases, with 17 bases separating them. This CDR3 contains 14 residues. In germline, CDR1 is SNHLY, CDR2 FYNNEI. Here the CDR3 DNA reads TGTGCCAGCAGTACGGGCCGGAACTGGGGCGAGCAGTACTTC. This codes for CASSTGRNWGEQYF.

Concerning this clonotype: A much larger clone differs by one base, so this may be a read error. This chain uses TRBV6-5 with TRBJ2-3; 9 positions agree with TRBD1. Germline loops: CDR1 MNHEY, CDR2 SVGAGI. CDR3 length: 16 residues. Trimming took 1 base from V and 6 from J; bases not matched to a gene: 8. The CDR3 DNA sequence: TGTGCCAGCAGTTACTTGGGTCGGGACAGGGATGATACGCAGTATTTT. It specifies CASSYLGRDRDDTQYF.

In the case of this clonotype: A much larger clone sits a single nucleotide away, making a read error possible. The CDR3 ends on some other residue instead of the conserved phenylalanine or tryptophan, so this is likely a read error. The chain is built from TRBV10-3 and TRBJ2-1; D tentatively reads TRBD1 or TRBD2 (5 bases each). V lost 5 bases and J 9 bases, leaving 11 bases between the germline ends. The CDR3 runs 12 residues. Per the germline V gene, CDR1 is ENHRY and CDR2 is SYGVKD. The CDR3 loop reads CAISREGVEQFL. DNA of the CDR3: TGTGCCATCAGTCGGGAAGGGGTTGAGCAGTTCTTA.

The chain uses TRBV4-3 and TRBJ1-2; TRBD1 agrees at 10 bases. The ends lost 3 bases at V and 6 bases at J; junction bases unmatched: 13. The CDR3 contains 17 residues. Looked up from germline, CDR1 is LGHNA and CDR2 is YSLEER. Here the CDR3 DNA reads TGCGCCAGCAGCCAGACCGGGACAGGGGATTTTAGTAATGGCTACACCTTC. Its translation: CASSQTGTGDFSNGYTF.

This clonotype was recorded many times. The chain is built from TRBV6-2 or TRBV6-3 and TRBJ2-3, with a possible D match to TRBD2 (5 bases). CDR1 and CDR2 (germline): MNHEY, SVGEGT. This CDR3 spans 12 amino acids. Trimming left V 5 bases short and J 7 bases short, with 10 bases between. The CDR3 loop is CASSTGFHTQYF. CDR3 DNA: TGTGCCAGCAGTACGGGGTTCCATACGCAGTATTTT.

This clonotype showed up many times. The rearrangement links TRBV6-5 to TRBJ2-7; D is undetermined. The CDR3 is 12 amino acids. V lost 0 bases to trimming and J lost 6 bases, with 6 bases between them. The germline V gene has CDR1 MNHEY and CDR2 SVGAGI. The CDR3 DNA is TGTGCCAGCAGTTACTCCCTCGGCGAGCAGTACTTC. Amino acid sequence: CASSYSLGEQYF.

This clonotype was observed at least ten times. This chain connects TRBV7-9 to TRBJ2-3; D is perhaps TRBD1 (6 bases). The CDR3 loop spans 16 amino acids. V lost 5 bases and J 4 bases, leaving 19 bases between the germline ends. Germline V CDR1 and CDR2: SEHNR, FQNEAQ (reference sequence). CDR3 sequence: CASSLQTWDTSDTQYF. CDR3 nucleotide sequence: TGTGCCAGCAGCCTTCAAACGTGGGACACTTCAGATACGCAGTATTTT. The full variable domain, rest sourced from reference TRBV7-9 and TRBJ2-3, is DTGVSQNPRHKITKRGQNVTFRCDPISEHNRLYWYRQTLGQGPEFLTYFQNEAQLEKSRLLSDRFSAERPKGSFSTLEIQRTEQGDSAMYLCASSLQTWDTSDTQYFGPGTRLTVL.

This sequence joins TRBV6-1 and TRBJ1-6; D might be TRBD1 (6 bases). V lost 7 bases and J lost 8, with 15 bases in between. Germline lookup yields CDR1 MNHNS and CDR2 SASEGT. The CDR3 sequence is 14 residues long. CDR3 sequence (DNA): TGTGCCAGCATCGAAAGGGGACATTATTCACCCCTCCACTTT. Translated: CASIERGHYSPLHF.

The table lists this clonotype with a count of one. The CDR3 DNA sequence: TGTGCCAGCAGTTTAAGCGGGAGAGACACCGGGGAGCTGTTTTTT. It is translated as CASSLSGRDTGELFF. The chain links TRBV12-3 or TRBV12-4 to TRBJ2-2; 8 positions match TRBD2. The CDR3 runs to 15 residues. V shed 2 bases and J 3 bases; nucleotides not matched to a gene: 2.

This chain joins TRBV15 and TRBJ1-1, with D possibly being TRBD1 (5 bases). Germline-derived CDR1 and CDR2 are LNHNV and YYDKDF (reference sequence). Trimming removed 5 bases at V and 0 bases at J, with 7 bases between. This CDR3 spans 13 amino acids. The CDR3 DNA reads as TGTGCCACCAGCGACAGCATGAACACTGAAGCTTTCTTT. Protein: CATSDSMNTEAFF.

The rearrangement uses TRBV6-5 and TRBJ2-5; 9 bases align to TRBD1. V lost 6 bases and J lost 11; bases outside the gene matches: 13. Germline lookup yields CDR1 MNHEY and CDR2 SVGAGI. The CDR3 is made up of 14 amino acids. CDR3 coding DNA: TGTGCCAGCAGGCGACAGGGGGTAGGTAATGAGCAGTACTTC. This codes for CASRRQGVGNEQYF.

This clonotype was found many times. The CDR3 protein is CSAILAGISTDTQYF. The DNA for the CDR3 is TGCAGTGCAATCTTAGCGGGTATAAGCACAGATACGCAGTATTTT. This chain connects TRBV20-1 to TRBJ2-3; 7 bases agree with TRBD2. V was pared by 6 bases and J by 0 bases, with 9 bases of the junction left unmatched. This CDR3 comprises 15 residues. CDR1 DFQATT and CDR2 SNEGSKA come from the germline V gene (reference sequence).

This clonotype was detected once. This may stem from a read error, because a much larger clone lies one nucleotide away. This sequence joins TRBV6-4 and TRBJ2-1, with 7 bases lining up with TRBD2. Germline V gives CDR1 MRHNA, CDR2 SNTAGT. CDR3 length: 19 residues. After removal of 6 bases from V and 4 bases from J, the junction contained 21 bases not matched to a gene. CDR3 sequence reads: CASSPRGTGGGGKYNEQFF. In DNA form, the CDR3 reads TGTGCCAGCAGCCCTCGGGGCACGGGTGGCGGGGGTAAATACAATGAGCAGTTCTTC.

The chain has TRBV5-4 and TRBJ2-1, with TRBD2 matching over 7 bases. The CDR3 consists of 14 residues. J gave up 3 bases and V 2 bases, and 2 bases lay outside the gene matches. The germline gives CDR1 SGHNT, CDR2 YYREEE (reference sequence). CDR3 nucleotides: TGTGCCAGCAGCTTCCCTAGCGGCTACAATGAGCAGTTCTTC. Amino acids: CASSFPSGYNEQFF.

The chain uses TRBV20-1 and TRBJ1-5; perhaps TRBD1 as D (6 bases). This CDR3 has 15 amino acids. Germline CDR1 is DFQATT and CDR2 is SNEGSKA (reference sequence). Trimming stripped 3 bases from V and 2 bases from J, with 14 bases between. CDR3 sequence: CSASLGGLGNQPQHF. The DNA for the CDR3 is TGCAGTGCTAGTCTAGGGGGGTTAGGCAATCAGCCCCAGCATTTT.

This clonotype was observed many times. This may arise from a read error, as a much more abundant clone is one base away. The CDR3 DNA reads TGCAGTGCTAGACACCCCAGGACCTACAATGAGCAGTACTTC. Translating it yields CSARHPRTYNEQYF. The chain joins TRBV20-1 to TRBJ2-1; D is ambiguous. The DNA end is more similar to TRBJ2-7, so the J call may be wrong. The CDR3 consists of 14 residues. Germline CDR1 DFQATT, CDR2 SNEGSKA (reference sequence).

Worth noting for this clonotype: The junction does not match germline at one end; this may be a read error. The CDR3 is CAGSVGYTEAFF. DNA for the CDR3: TGTGCCGGCAGCGTCGGCTACACTGAAGCTTTCTTT. The V and J genes are TRBV4-2 and TRBJ1-1; D remains unclear. The CDR3 runs 12 residues. CDR1 is LGHNA and CDR2 is YNFKEQ in the germline V gene.

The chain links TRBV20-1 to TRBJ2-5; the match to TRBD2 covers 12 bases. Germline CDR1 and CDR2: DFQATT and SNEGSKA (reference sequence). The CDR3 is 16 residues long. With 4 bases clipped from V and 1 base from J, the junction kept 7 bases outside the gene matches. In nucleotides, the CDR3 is TGCAGTGCTACGGGACTAGCGGGTACTCTCCAAGAGACCCAGTACTTC. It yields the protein CSATGLAGTLQETQYF.

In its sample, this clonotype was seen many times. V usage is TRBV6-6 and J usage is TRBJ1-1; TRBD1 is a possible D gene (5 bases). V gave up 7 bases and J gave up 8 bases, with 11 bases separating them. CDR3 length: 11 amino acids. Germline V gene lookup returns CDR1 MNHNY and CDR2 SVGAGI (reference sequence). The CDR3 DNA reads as TGTGCCAGCAAGGTACGGACAGAAGCTTTCTTT. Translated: CASKVRTEAFF.

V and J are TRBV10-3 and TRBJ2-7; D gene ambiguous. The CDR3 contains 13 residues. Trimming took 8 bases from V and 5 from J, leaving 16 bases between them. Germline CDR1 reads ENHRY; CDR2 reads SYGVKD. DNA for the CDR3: TGTGCCATCCGGCCTACCGCTATGGACGAGCAGTACTTC. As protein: CAIRPTAMDEQYF.

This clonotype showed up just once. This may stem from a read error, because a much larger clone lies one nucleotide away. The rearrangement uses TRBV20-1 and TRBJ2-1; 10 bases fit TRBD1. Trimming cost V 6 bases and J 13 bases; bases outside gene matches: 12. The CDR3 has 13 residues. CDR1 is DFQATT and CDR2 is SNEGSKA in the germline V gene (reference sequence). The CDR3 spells CSAHDRGQETQFF. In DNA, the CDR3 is TGCAGTGCCCACGACAGGGGGCAAGAGACCCAGTTCTTC.

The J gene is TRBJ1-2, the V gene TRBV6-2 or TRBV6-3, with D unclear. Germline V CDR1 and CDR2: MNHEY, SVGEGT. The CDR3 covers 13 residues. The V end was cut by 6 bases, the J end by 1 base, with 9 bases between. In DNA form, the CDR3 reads TGTGCCAGCAGGTACGGTCGTAACTATGGCTACACCTTC. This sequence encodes CASRYGRNYGYTF.

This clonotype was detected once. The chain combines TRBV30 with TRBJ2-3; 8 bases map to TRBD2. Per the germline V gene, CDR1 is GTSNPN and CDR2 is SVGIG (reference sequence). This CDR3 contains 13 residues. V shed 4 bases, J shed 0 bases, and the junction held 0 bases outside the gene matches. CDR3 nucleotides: TGTGCCTGGACTAGCGGGAGCACAGATACGCAGTATTTT. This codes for CAWTSGSTDTQYF.

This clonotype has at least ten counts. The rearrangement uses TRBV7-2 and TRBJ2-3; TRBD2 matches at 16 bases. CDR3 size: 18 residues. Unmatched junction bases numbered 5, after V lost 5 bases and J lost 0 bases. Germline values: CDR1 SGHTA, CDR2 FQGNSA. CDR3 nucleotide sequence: TGTGCCAGCAGCGCTCCGGGACTAGCGGGGGGGAGCACAGATACGCAGTATTTT. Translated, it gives CASSAPGLAGGSTDTQYF.

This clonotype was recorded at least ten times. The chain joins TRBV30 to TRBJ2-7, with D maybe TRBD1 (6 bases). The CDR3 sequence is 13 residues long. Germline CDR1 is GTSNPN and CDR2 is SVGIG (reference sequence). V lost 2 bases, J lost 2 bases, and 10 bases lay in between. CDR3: CAWSTGQPYEQYF. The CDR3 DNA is TGTGCCTGGAGTACCGGACAGCCCTACGAGCAGTACTTC.

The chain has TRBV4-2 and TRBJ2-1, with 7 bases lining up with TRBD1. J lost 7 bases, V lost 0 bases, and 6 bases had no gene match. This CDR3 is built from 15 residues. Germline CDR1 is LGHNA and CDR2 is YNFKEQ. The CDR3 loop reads CASSQDRMTGNEQFF. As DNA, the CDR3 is TGTGCCAGCAGCCAAGATCGGATGACAGGGAATGAGCAGTTCTTC.

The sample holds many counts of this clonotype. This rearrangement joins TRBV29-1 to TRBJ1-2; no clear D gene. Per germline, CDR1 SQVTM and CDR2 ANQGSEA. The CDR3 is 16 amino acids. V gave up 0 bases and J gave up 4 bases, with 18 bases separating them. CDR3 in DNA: TGCAGCGTTGAAGATCTGCTTGTTGGGCCGGGCTATGGCTACACCTTC. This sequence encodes CSVEDLLVGPGYGYTF.

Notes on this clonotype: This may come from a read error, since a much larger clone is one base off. The CDR3 nucleotides are TGTGCCAGCAGTTTTGGGACAGGGCTTTCTAACTATGGCTACAACTTC. Its protein is CASSFGTGLSNYGYNF. The rearrangement links TRBV12-3 or TRBV12-4 to TRBJ1-2; 9 bases map to TRBD1. There are 16 residues in the CDR3.

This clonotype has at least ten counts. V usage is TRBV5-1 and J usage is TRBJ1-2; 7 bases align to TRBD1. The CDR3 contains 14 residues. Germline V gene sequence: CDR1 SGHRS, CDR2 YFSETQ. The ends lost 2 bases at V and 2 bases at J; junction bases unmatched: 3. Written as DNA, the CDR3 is TGCGCCAGCAGCTTCGACAGGGCCAACTATGGCTACACCTTC. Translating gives CASSFDRANYGYTF.